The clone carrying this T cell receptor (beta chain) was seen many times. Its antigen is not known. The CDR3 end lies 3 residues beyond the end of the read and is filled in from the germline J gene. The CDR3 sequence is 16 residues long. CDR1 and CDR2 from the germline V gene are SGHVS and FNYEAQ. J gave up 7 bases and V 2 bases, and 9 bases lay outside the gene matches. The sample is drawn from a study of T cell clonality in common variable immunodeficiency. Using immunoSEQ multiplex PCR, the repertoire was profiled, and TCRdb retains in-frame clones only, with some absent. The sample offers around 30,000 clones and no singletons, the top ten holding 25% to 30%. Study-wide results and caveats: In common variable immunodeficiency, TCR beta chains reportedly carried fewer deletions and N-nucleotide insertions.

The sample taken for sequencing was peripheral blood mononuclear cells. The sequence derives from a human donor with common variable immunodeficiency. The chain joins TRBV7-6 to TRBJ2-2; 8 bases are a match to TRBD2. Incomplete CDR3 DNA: TGTGCCAGCAGCTTAAGCGGGGGCCTACTCGTCGGGGAG. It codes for CASSLSGGLLVGE. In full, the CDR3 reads CASSLSGGLLVGELFF.